This TCR beta chain came from a study of cytomegalovirus exposure and HLA in healthy donors. This clone was detected once. Germline loops: CDR1 SGHTA, CDR2 FQGNSA. V gave up 6 bases and J gave up 10 bases, with 16 bases separating them. The CDR3 runs 14 residues. TCRdb's table, derived via immunoSEQ multiplex PCR, lists solely in-frame clones and lacks some. In the table there are 150,000 to 200,000 clones, approximately 96% of which are singletons. Sequenced sample: PBMCs. The chain uses TRBV7-2 and TRBJ1-6; TRBD1 is a possible D gene (5 bases). This receptor was obtained from a woman under 30 in good health and CMV-seronegative. The CDR3: CASRKTLRESPLHF. Here the CDR3 DNA reads TGTGCCAGCAGAAAAACCCTCAGGGAATCACCCCTCCACTTT.